These 6 T cell receptor beta chains came from one sample sequenced in a study of blood T cell repertoires in COVID-19. Clones were sequenced by immunoSEQ multiplex PCR, and TCRdb holds only the in-frame ones, with some missing. The table records roughly 60,000 clones, around 90% of them present only once. The sample consisted of peripheral blood. All receptors derive from a woman of 80 years or more with active COVID-19.

The chain couples TRBV6-6 to TRBJ2-3; D call uncertain. V lost 0 bases to trimming and J lost 6 bases, with 4 bases between them. This CDR3 spans 12 amino acids. Germline V gene data show CDR1 as MNHNY and CDR2 as SVGAGI (reference sequence). This CDR3 reads CASSYSEDTQYF. In nucleotides, the CDR3 is TGTGCCAGCAGTTACTCAGAGGATACGCAGTATTTT.

This clone was observed once. The rearrangement links TRBV6-1 to TRBJ1-6, with TRBD1 as a possible D gene (5 bases). Trimming pared 0 bases from V and 7 bases from J, leaving 16 bases between. Germline V lookup: CDR1 MNHNS, CDR2 SASEGT. The CDR3 is 17 residues long. CDR3 DNA: TGTGCCAGCAGTGAAGCGGACCCTCGGAGGGGCAATTCACCCCTCCACTTT. Protein: CASSEADPRRGNSPLHF.

This clone was observed a single time. The gene calls are TRBV20-1 and TRBJ1-2, with D perhaps matching TRBD1 (5 bases). Germline V gene sequence: CDR1 DFQATT, CDR2 SNEGSKA (reference sequence). Trimming took off 6 bases at V and 4 bases at J, with 12 bases between the two ends. There are 12 residues in the CDR3. DNA of the CDR3: TGCAGTGCCAGTGACAGTTCCTATGGCTACACCTTC. Translating gives CSASDSSYGYTF.

This clone was seen only once. The chain carries TRBV4-1 and TRBJ1-6, with no clear D. CDR1 and CDR2 from the germline V gene are MGHRA and YSYEKL. The ends were cut back, 1 base at V and 8 bases at J, with 15 bases in the middle. This CDR3 has 16 residues. The CDR3 bases are TGCGCCAGCAGCCAAGCCGCACGGGGTTTGGATTCACCCCTCCACTTT. Its protein product is CASSQAARGLDSPLHF.

The CDR3 sequence is CASSLEGGFMYTEAFF. The CDR3 coding sequence is TGCGCCAGCAGCTTGGAGGGCGGGTTTATGTACACTGAAGCTTTCTTT. The V and J genes are TRBV5-1 and TRBJ1-1; no firm D call. The germline V and J ends were trimmed by 0 bases and 3 bases, with 15 bases remaining between them. Germline values: CDR1 SGHRS, CDR2 YFSETQ. The CDR3 totals 16 residues.

This chain links TRBV18 with TRBJ1-1; TRBD1 aligns across 8 bases. The CDR3 covers 15 residues. Germline-derived CDR1 and CDR2 are KGHSH and LQKENI. V lost 1 base, J lost 11 bases, and 12 bases stayed unmatched. CDR3 residues: CASSPQFSQGAKAFF. The CDR3 bases are TGTGCCAGCTCACCACAGTTCAGTCAGGGGGCTAAGGCTTTCTTT.